Each of the 26 T cell receptor beta chains below was sequenced from the same sample in a study of T cells in Graves' hyperthyroidism and ophthalmopathy. RNA transcripts gave rise to amplified TCR beta CDR3 regions. TCR CDR3 regions were first amplified by RT-PCR with HTBI primers. TCRdb re-called the multiplex PCR reads with MiXCR, one entry per CDR3 protein. The table shows under 300,000 distinct CDR3 sequences, with 13% occurring only once. Sequencing input: blood. These receptors were collected from a woman in her thirties with Graves' hyperthyroidism that later progressed to Graves' ophthalmopathy.

This sequence joins TRBV15 and TRBJ1-1; no clear D. The germline CDR1 and CDR2 sequences are LNHNV and YYDKDF (reference sequence). The CDR3 spans 14 residues. Trimming shortened V by 0 bases and J by 4 bases, and 9 bases separated the two germline ends. The DNA of the CDR3 is TGTGCCACCAGCAGAGATTTGGCATCCACTGAAGCTTTCTTT. Translating it yields CATSRDLASTEAFF. Looking up the rest from reference TRBV15 and TRBJ1-1 gives the full variable domain: DAMVIQNPRYQVTQFGKPVTLSCSQTLNHNVMYWYQQKSSQAPKLLFHYYDKDFNNEADTPDNFQSRRPNTSFCFLDIRSPGLGDTAMYLCATSRDLASTEAFFGQGTRLTVV.

This clonotype was detected ten times or more. The chain has TRBV27 and TRBJ1-5; no definite D call. Germline V CDR1 and CDR2: MNHEY, SMNVEV (reference sequence). The CDR3 runs to 13 residues. V shed 6 bases and J shed 7 bases, with 13 bases lying between them. The CDR3 region is CASSPNWSQPQHF. In nucleotides, the CDR3 is TGTGCCAGCAGCCCGAATTGGAGCCAGCCCCAGCATTTT.

There are many counts of this clonotype. The rearrangement joins TRBV11-2 to TRBJ1-6; D may be TRBD1 (6 bases). The germline V gene has CDR1 SGHAT and CDR2 FQNNGV. The V gene lost 4 bases and the J gene lost 9 bases, with 13 bases spanning the gap. The CDR3 totals 14 residues. CDR3 in DNA: TGTGCCAGCAGCTCACCCAGGGGTTTTTCACCCCTCCACTTT. The encoded protein is CASSSPRGFSPLHF.

This clonotype was seen ten or more times. The chain couples TRBV7-2 to TRBJ2-3; D tentatively fits TRBD1 or TRBD2 (5 bases each). This CDR3 has 16 residues. The V gene's germline CDR1 is SGHTA and CDR2 FQGNSA. The V and J ends lost 1 base and 2 bases respectively, with 13 bases between them. The CDR3 nucleotides read TGTGCCAGCAGCTTAGTGGTTAGGGACGCCACAGATACGCAGTATTTT. This encodes CASSLVVRDATDTQYF. The whole variable domain, remainder taken from reference TRBV7-2 and TRBJ2-3, is GAGVSQSPSNKVTEKGKDVELRCDPISGHTALYWYRQSLGQGLEFLIYFQGNSAPDKSGLPSDRFSAERTGGSVSTLTIQRTQQEDSAVYLCASSLVVRDATDTQYFGPGTRLTVL.

This clonotype occurred many times. V and J are TRBV3-1 and TRBJ2-7, with 8 bases aligning to TRBD2. CDR1 LGHDT and CDR2 YNNKEL come from the germline V gene (reference sequence). J was trimmed by 6 bases and V by 1 base; bases with no gene match: 11. The CDR3 sequence is 16 residues long. CDR3 sequence reads: CASSQVSSGGPGEQYF. The DNA for the CDR3 is TGTGCCAGCAGCCAAGTGTCTTCGGGAGGGCCCGGCGAGCAGTACTTC.

Only a few counts were recorded for this clonotype. A read error may be the cause here, since a much bigger clone is one base away. The rearrangement joins TRBV20-1 to TRBJ2-1; 10 bases are a match to TRBD2. The CDR3 extends over 16 amino acids. The J segment lost 5 bases and the V segment lost 3 bases, leaving 10 bases of the junction unmatched. The germline CDR1 and CDR2 sequences are DFQATT and SNEGSKA (reference sequence). The CDR3 DNA follows: TGCAGTGCTAGTTTCCTAGCGGGAGAGCGTCACAATGAGCAGTTCTTC. Protein sequence: CSASFLAGERHNEQFF.

This clonotype has a count of ten or more. The rearrangement links TRBV11-2 to TRBJ2-7, with TRBD2 matching over 8 bases. With V trimmed by 4 bases and J by 2 bases, 13 bases remained unmatched. The CDR3 extends over 17 amino acids. The germline V gene has CDR1 SGHAT and CDR2 FQNNGV. Here the CDR3 reads CASSSPGGREVPYEQYF. CDR3 nucleotides: TGTGCCAGCAGCTCCCCCGGTGGGCGGGAGGTCCCCTACGAGCAGTACTTC.

Many counts were recorded for this clonotype. V gene TRBV12-3 or TRBV12-4 combines with J gene TRBJ1-1, with a possible D match to TRBD1 (5 bases). V lost 9 bases and J lost 0, with 20 bases in between. The CDR3 sequence is 16 residues long. The CDR3 is CASQWTLGAMNTEAFF. CDR3 bases: TGTGCCAGTCAATGGACACTGGGAGCCATGAACACTGAAGCTTTCTTT.

This clonotype was detected only once. This may be a read error: a much more frequent sequence differs by one nucleotide. V gene TRBV30 combines with J gene TRBJ1-2; D gene ambiguous. This CDR3 spans 11 amino acids. Germline V lookup: CDR1 GTSNPN, CDR2 SVGIG (reference sequence). CDR3 sequence: CTWVMSRGYTF. The CDR3 DNA sequence: TGTACCTGGGTCATGAGTCGCGGCTACACCTTC.

The rearrangement joins TRBV4-3 to TRBJ2-5; D gene uncertain. Trimming cost V 0 bases and J 5 bases, with 13 bases left between them. Germline-derived CDR1 and CDR2 are LGHNA and YSLEER. This CDR3 is 15 amino acids long. CDR3 DNA sequence: TGCGCCAGCAGCCAAGATCTCTTGCTGTACGAGACCCAGTACTTC. This encodes CASSQDLLLYETQYF.

This clonotype was counted many times. The V and J genes are TRBV10-3 and TRBJ2-2, with TRBD1 as a possible D gene (5 bases). Looked up from germline, CDR1 is ENHRY and CDR2 is SYGVKD. Deletions cut 5 bases from V and 4 bases from J, with 14 bases between. The CDR3 is 15 amino acids. CDR3 DNA: TGTGCCATCAGTTCAGGGTCTAGGGTCACCGGGGAGCTGTTTTTT. It codes for CAISSGSRVTGELFF.

This clonotype was observed at least ten times. The V and J genes are TRBV7-2 and TRBJ1-1, with TRBD1 identical over 7 bases. CDR1 is SGHTA, CDR2 FQGNSA, per germline. The CDR3 has 13 residues. V gave up 7 bases and J gave up 4 bases; unmatched junction bases: 6. The CDR3 loop reads CASKNQGGTEAFF. The CDR3 region has the DNA TGTGCCAGCAAAAACCAGGGGGGCACTGAAGCTTTCTTT.

This clonotype showed up many times. The chain is built from TRBV6-2 or TRBV6-3 and TRBJ2-1; possibly TRBD1 or TRBD2 for D (5 bases each). Trimming removed 11 bases from V and 9 bases from J, with 17 bases in between. The CDR3 has 12 residues. Germline assignment: CDR1 MNHEY and CDR2 SVGEGT. The DNA for the CDR3 is TGTGCCGCAGGGAGCGAAATCGGTGAGCAGTTCTTC. Its protein product is CAAGSEIGEQFF.

This chain joins TRBV3-1 and TRBJ2-5; weak D call: TRBD1 (6 bases). The CDR3 is 13 residues long. V was cut by 4 bases and J by 3 bases, with 9 bases left in between. The V gene's germline CDR1 is LGHDT and CDR2 YNNKEL (reference sequence). CDR3 nucleotides: TGTGCCAGCAGCCGGGACACCAAAGAGACCCAGTACTTC. This encodes CASSRDTKETQYF.

This rearrangement joins TRBV7-9 to TRBJ2-2; 7 bases are shared with TRBD2. The CDR3 has 15 residues. V shed 5 bases and J 1 base; nucleotides not matched to a gene: 4. Germline V gives CDR1 SEHNR, CDR2 FQNEAQ (reference sequence). CDR3 sequence: CASSKTGGNTGELFF. The CDR3 nucleotides read TGTGCCAGCAGCAAGACGGGGGGGAACACCGGGGAGCTGTTTTTT.

This clonotype appeared many times. The DNA of the CDR3 is TGTGCCAGCACCGGCTCGGGACAAACCTACGAGCAGTACTTC. Protein product: CASTGSGQTYEQYF. This sequence joins TRBV6-2 or TRBV6-3 and TRBJ2-7; tentatively, D is TRBD1 (6 bases). The ends were cut back, 7 bases at V and 2 bases at J, with 15 bases in the middle. Germline CDR1 is MNHEY and CDR2 is SVGEGT. This CDR3 spans 14 amino acids.

To note about this clonotype: It may be a read error: a sequence one base away is much more abundant. The chain combines TRBV6-2 or TRBV6-3 with TRBJ2-3, with TRBD1 as a possible D gene (6 bases). Germline CDR1 reads MNHEY; CDR2 reads SVGEGT. The length of the CDR3 is 14 residues. V gave up 7 bases and J gave up 4 bases, with 15 bases separating them. As DNA, the CDR3 is TGTGCCAGCACCCGTCGGCAGGGGCCAGATACGCAGTATTTT. It yields the protein CASTRRQGPDTQYF.

In this sample, this clonotype turned up many times. The CDR3 DNA is TGTGCCAGCAGTTCGCCAGTACTAGCGGGAGGGCCCTACGAGCAGTACTTC. Residues: CASSSPVLAGGPYEQYF. The gene calls are TRBV28 and TRBJ2-7; 13 bases map to TRBD2. This CDR3 is 17 amino acids long. After removal of 4 bases from V and 2 bases from J, the junction contained 8 bases not matched to a gene. Per germline, CDR1 MDHEN and CDR2 SYDVKM.

The chain joins TRBV24-1 to TRBJ2-3; 10 bases are a match to TRBD2. Trimming took 1 base from V and 4 from J; bases not matched to a gene: 4. Germline lookup yields CDR1 KGHDR and CDR2 SFDVKD. The CDR3 has 16 residues. Written as DNA, the CDR3 is TGTGCCACCAGTGATTTAAGCGGGAGGGCCCCAGATACGCAGTATTTT. Its translation: CATSDLSGRAPDTQYF.

This clonotype was found a few times. The chain carries TRBV27 and TRBJ2-7; no firm D call. Trimming removed 0 bases at V and 7 bases at J, with 10 bases between. The V gene's germline CDR1 is MNHEY and CDR2 SMNVEV (reference sequence). There are 13 residues in the CDR3. The CDR3 DNA follows: TGTGCCAGCAGTTTATCCCCGGTCGGGGAGCAGTACTTC. This codes for CASSLSPVGEQYF.

This clonotype was counted many times. This chain connects TRBV13 to TRBJ2-5, with a tentative D call TRBD2 (5 bases). The CDR3 is 13 residues long. The ends were cut back, 6 bases at V and 5 bases at J, with 13 bases in the middle. Germline-derived CDR1 and CDR2 are PRHDT and FYEKMQ (reference sequence). CDR3 bases: TGTGCCAGCAGTCTAGCAACTAGGGAGACCCAGTACTTC. It specifies CASSLATRETQYF.

At least ten counts were recorded for this clonotype. This chain links TRBV4-3 with TRBJ2-2; 7 positions agree with TRBD1. The germline V gene encodes CDR1 LGHNA and CDR2 YSLEER. This CDR3 contains 16 residues. Trimming took 0 bases from V and 4 from J; bases not matched to a gene: 5. CDR3 in DNA: TGCGCCAGCAGCCAAGATGAGGGGGCAGGCACCGGGGAGCTGTTTTTT. It encodes CASSQDEGAGTGELFF.

The chain uses TRBV6-1 and TRBJ2-3; D gene ambiguous. CDR3 length: 12 residues. CDR1 and CDR2 from the germline V gene are MNHNS and SASEGT. V was clipped by 4 bases and J by 8 bases, with 10 bases between them. This CDR3 reads CASSVELFTQYF. In nucleotides, the CDR3 is TGTGCCAGCAGTGTAGAGCTATTTACGCAGTATTTT.

This clonotype was recorded many times. The CDR3 spells CASSPATLSRNTGELFF. The CDR3 bases are TGTGCCAGCAGCCCAGCGACCCTGAGCCGGAACACCGGGGAGCTGTTTTTT. This chain connects TRBV11-2 to TRBJ2-2; D gene uncertain. The CDR3 extends over 17 amino acids. V lost 5 bases, J lost 1 base, and 17 bases lay in between. Germline assignment: CDR1 SGHAT and CDR2 FQNNGV. The whole variable domain, filled in from reference TRBV11-2 and TRBJ2-2, reads EAGVAQSPRYKIIEKRQSVAFWCNPISGHATLYWYQQILGQGPKLLIQFQNNGVVDDSQLPKDRFSAERLKGVDSTLKIQPAKLEDSAVYLCASSPATLSRNTGELFFGEGSRLTVL.

This clonotype appeared many times. This rearrangement joins TRBV7-9 to TRBJ2-1, with unresolved D. CDR1 and CDR2 from the germline V gene are SEHNR and FQNEAQ (reference sequence). This CDR3 comprises 14 residues. The ends were cut back, 5 bases at V and 7 bases at J, with 15 bases in the middle. The CDR3 loop is CASSPSESRNEQFF. CDR3 nucleotide sequence: TGTGCCAGCAGCCCCTCGGAGAGTCGGAATGAGCAGTTCTTC.

The rearrangement uses TRBV19 and TRBJ1-5; D is perhaps TRBD1 (5 bases). This CDR3 comprises 13 residues. CDR1 is LNHDA, CDR2 SQIVND, per germline (reference sequence). V was cut by 3 bases and J by 4 bases, with 7 bases left in between. CDR3 region: CASSIEGNQPQHF. In nucleotides, the CDR3 is TGTGCCAGTAGTATCGAGGGGAATCAGCCCCAGCATTTT.